This TCR beta chain was documented in a study of blood T cell repertoires in COVID-19. The CDR3 has 13 amino acids. In germline, CDR1 is LNHNV, CDR2 YYDKDF (reference sequence). V lost 1 base and J 9 bases, leaving 9 bases between the germline ends. Sequenced by immunoSEQ multiplex PCR; TCRdb stores in-frame clones only, minus some. The sample has about 290,000 clones; 85% to 90% are singletons. The chain uses TRBV15 and TRBJ1-4; tentative D call: TRBD1 (5 bases). Sequences were obtained from peripheral blood. The clonotype originates from a woman aged 25 to 45 with COVID-19, enrolled during active disease. Here the CDR3 reads CATSRAGSQKLFF. CDR3 bases: TGTGCCACCAGCAGAGCAGGGTCCCAAAAACTGTTTTTT.